Below, 17 T cell receptor beta chains from the same sample are listed, as sequenced in a study of shared clonotypes between healthy human individuals. Libraries were prepared by immunoSEQ multiplex PCR; TCRdb keeps only in-frame clonotypes and omits some of them. The data show approximately 2.5 million clones, around nine tenths seen once. Sequenced material: naive CD4+ T cells sorted from blood. Subset here: CD45RA+ positively selected. The receptor set was obtained from a man aged 18 to 30 in good health.

This clone was detected only once. The chain uses TRBV27 and TRBJ2-7; D remains unclear. CDR3 length equals 14 residues. The germline CDR1 and CDR2 sequences are MNHEY and SMNVEV (reference sequence). Trimming removed 2 bases from V and 0 bases from J, with 8 bases in between. The CDR3 DNA sequence: TGTGCCAGCAGTTTAAAACGGGCCTCCTACGAGCAGTACTTC. As protein: CASSLKRASYEQYF.

This chain links TRBV19 with TRBJ1-5; unclear D gene. CDR1 and CDR2 (germline): LNHDA, SQIVND (reference sequence). Between the trimmed V and J ends, which lost 5 bases and 0 bases, there was a span of 11 bases. There are 15 residues in the CDR3. As DNA, the CDR3 is TGTGCCAGTAGTGACTTGGGATATAGCAATCAGCCCCAGCATTTT. As protein: CASSDLGYSNQPQHF.

This clone was observed a few times. This same CDR3 is encoded by further DNA sequences in the sample. The chain employs TRBV7-9 and TRBJ1-1, with D unresolved. The CDR3 length is 12 residues. CDR1 and CDR2 from the germline V gene are SEHNR and FQNEAQ (reference sequence). V gave up 2 bases and J gave up 3 bases, with 4 bases separating them. CDR3: CASSLQDTEAFF. The CDR3 bases are TGTGCCAGCAGCTTACAGGACACTGAAGCTTTCTTT.

The chain has TRBV7-9 and TRBJ2-7; D is possibly TRBD1 (7 bases). The CDR3 is 14 residues long. V was cut by 5 bases and J by 2 bases, with 13 bases left in between. The V gene's germline CDR1 is SEHNR and CDR2 FQNEAQ (reference sequence). CDR3 sequence reads: CASSRGTETYEQYF. The DNA of the CDR3 is TGTGCCAGCAGCCGGGGGACAGAGACCTACGAGCAGTACTTC. Based on the CDR3 plus reference TRBV7-9 and TRBJ2-7, the full variable domain is DTGVSQNPRHKITKRGQNVTFRCDPISEHNRLYWYRQTLGQGPEFLTYFQNEAQLEKSRLLSDRFSAERPKGSFSTLEIQRTEQGDSAMYLCASSRGTETYEQYFGPGTRLTVT.

Notes on this clone: This specimen includes other DNA sequences encoding the same CDR3. This chain uses TRBV7-2 with TRBJ1-3; no definite D call. The V and J ends lost 1 base and 2 bases respectively, with 3 bases between them. The length of the CDR3 is 13 residues. Germline-derived CDR1 and CDR2 are SGHTA and FQGNSA. The CDR3 region is CASSLGAGNTIYF. CDR3 coding DNA: TGTGCCAGCAGCTTAGGTGCTGGAAACACCATATATTTT.

The J gene is TRBJ1-2, the V gene TRBV5-1; 11 bases align to TRBD1. Germline V gene lookup returns CDR1 SGHRS and CDR2 YFSETQ. With V trimmed by 0 bases and J by 13 bases, 11 bases remained unmatched. This CDR3 is built from 15 residues. Written as DNA, the CDR3 is TGCGCCAGCAGCTTGGCTTGGGGACAGGGGGTTCAGTGCACCTTC. It is translated as CASSLAWGQGVQCTF.

V is TRBV19 and J is TRBJ1-5; a possible D gene is TRBD1 (5 bases). The V and J ends lost 3 bases and 1 base respectively, with 13 bases between them. Germline V gene lookup returns CDR1 LNHDA and CDR2 SQIVND (reference sequence). The CDR3 consists of 16 residues. The CDR3 reads CASSIPGTLSNQPQHF. DNA of the CDR3: TGTGCCAGTAGTATCCCCGGGACCTTGAGCAATCAGCCCCAGCATTTT.

This rearrangement joins TRBV4-1 to TRBJ2-7; tentative D call: TRBD1 (5 bases). The CDR3 has 15 residues. Trimming left V 1 base short and J 1 base short, with 11 bases between. Germline CDR1 and CDR2: MGHRA and YSYEKL. The CDR3 loop reads CASSQGQIPSYEQYF. CDR3 in DNA: TGCGCCAGCAGCCAAGGACAGATCCCATCCTACGAGCAGTACTTC.

This chain uses TRBV6-5 with TRBJ1-2, with D possibly matching TRBD1 (6 bases). Germline V lookup: CDR1 MNHEY, CDR2 SVGAGI. Trimming took 6 bases from V and 1 from J, leaving 15 bases between them. The CDR3 loop spans 15 amino acids. CDR3 residues: CASSQPGALNYGYTF. The CDR3 region has the DNA TGTGCCAGCAGCCAGCCAGGGGCGCTTAACTATGGCTACACCTTC.

The chain has TRBV19 and TRBJ1-3, with D unclear. V was shortened by 1 base and J by 4 bases, with 11 bases between the two germline ends. CDR1 and CDR2 (germline): LNHDA, SQIVND (reference sequence). This CDR3 spans 15 amino acids. The CDR3 DNA is TGTGCCAGTAGTATAGCTCCGGAGCAGGGAAACACCATATATTTT. Residues: CASSIAPEQGNTIYF.

A word on this clone: The junction differs from germline at one of its ends, possibly a read error. The sample contains more than one DNA sequence encoding this CDR3. The J gene is TRBJ2-7, the V gene TRBV5-1, with D perhaps TRBD1 (5 bases). CDR1 is SGHRS, CDR2 YFSETQ, per germline. This CDR3 is built from 15 residues. The CDR3 spells CASSRTTTSSYEQYF. The CDR3 nucleotides are TGCGCCAGCAGCAGGACAACTACGAGCTCCTATGAGCAGTACTTC.

The chain recombines TRBV9 with TRBJ2-7; D might be TRBD1 (5 bases). There are 16 residues in the CDR3. The V end was cut by 0 bases, the J end by 1 base, with 14 bases between. Germline CDR1 SGDLS, CDR2 YYNGEE. The CDR3: CASSVVGRSPSYEQYF. The CDR3 nucleotides read TGTGCCAGCAGCGTAGTGGGGCGCAGCCCTTCCTACGAGCAGTACTTC.

The chain employs TRBV30 and TRBJ1-2; D is unresolved. CDR1 is GTSNPN, CDR2 SVGIG, per germline (reference sequence). CDR3 length: 15 amino acids. Trimming took off 3 bases at V and 4 bases at J, with 18 bases between the two ends. CDR3 region: CAWSGVSLESYGYTF. DNA for the CDR3: TGTGCCTGGAGCGGAGTTAGTCTTGAGTCCTATGGCTACACCTTC.

This chain links TRBV18 with TRBJ1-1; unclear D gene. Germline V gene data show CDR1 as KGHSH and CDR2 as LQKENI. The CDR3 extends over 14 amino acids. Between the trimmed V and J ends, which lost 3 bases and 4 bases, there was a span of 12 bases. The CDR3 here is CASSPLTLGTEAFF. The CDR3 bases are TGTGCCAGCTCACCGCTGACGTTGGGCACTGAAGCTTTCTTT.

The CDR3 region has the DNA TGTGCCAGCAGCGTAGGGACGGAGTATAGCACAGATACGCAGTATTTT. This encodes CASSVGTEYSTDTQYF. The chain combines TRBV9 with TRBJ2-3; D gene unclear. The germline CDR1 and CDR2 sequences are SGDLS and YYNGEE. V was shortened by 0 bases and J by 0 bases, with 11 bases between the two germline ends. This CDR3 has 16 amino acids.

This rearrangement joins TRBV19 to TRBJ1-5; D is undetermined. The V end lost 7 bases, the J end lost 4 bases, and 14 bases lay between the germline ends. Germline V gene lookup returns CDR1 LNHDA and CDR2 SQIVND (reference sequence). The length of the CDR3 is 14 residues. CDR3 sequence (DNA): TGTGCCAGTACCCGGGAGAGAGGGAATCAGCCCCAGCATTTT. Its translation is CASTRERGNQPQHF.

V and J are TRBV30 and TRBJ2-7; D is perhaps TRBD2 (6 bases). Germline loops: CDR1 GTSNPN, CDR2 SVGIG (reference sequence). The CDR3 loop spans 15 amino acids. The V gene lost 4 bases and the J gene lost 4 bases, with 20 bases spanning the gap. The DNA for the CDR3 is TGTGCCTGGATTTTTCATGGCGGGGAGAGGTACGAGCAGTACTTC. This sequence encodes CAWIFHGGERYEQYF.